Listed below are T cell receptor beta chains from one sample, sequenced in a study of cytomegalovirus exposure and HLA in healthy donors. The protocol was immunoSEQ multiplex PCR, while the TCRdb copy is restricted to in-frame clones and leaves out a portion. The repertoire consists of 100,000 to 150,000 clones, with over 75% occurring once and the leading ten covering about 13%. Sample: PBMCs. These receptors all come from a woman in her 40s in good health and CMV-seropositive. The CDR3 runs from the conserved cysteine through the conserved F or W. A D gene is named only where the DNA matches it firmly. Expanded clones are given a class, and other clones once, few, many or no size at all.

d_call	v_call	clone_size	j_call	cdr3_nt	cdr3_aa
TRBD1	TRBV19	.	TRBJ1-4	TGTGCCAGTAGTATCAAACAGGGGTATCGTAGTGAAAAACTGTTTTTT	CASSIKQGYRSEKLFF
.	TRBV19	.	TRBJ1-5	TGTGCCAGTAGTATAATCGACAGACCTAATCAGCCCCAGCATTTT	CASSIIDRPNQPQHF
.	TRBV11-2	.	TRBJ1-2	TGTGCCAGCAGCCCGCCCAGGGCTCCTCGCAGCCATGGCTACACCTTC	CASSPPRAPRSHGYTF
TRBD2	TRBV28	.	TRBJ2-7	TGTGCCAGCAGTTTTAGCGGGGCTGAGCAGTACTTC	CASSFSGAEQYF
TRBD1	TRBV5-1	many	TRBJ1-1	TGCGCCAGCAGCTGGGGACAGGGGGTGGCGGTCACTGAAGCTTTCTTT	CASSWGQGVAVTEAFF
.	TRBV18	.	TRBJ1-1	TGTGCCAGCTCACCTAATTCAGAGCGCCACACTGAAGCTTTCTTT	CASSPNSERHTEAFF
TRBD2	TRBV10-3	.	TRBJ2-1	TGTGCCATCAGTCAAGAAATCGGACTAGCGGGAGGAGTGTACAATGAGCAGTTCTTC	CAISQEIGLAGGVYNEQFF
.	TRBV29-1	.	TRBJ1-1	TGCAGCGTTGACCCCTCAGGGGTCGGCACTGAAGCTTTCTTT	CSVDPSGVGTEAFF
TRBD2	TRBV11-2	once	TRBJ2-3	TGTGCCAGCAGCCCCCTCAGCGGGAGAGGAGGGAAAGATACGCAGTATTTT	CASSPLSGRGGKDTQYF
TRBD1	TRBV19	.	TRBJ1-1	TGTGCCAGTAGTATAGATGTGCAGGGGGCTTATGAAGCTTTCTTT	CASSIDVQGAYEAFF
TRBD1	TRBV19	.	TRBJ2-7	TGTGCCACTCGGACAGGGGGCATGTACGAGCAGTACTTC	CATRTGGMYEQYF
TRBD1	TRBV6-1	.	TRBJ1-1	TGTGCCAGCAGTGTAGAGAGGGGGCAGGTCACTGAAGCTTTCTTT	CASSVERGQVTEAFF
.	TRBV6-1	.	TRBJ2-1	TGTGCCAGCAGTGATCCGGGACTCAACCTTTACAATGAGCAGTTCTTC	CASSDPGLNLYNEQFF
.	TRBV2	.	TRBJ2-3	TGTGCCAGCAGTGAAGCTCTTAATCGACTGACAGATACGCAGTATTTT	CASSEALNRLTDTQYF
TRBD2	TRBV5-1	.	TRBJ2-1	TGCGCCAGCAGCTTCCGGACTAGCGGGAACAGGGGGAATGAGCAGTTCTTC	CASSFRTSGNRGNEQFF
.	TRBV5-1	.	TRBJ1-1	TGCGCCAGCAGCTTGGGAGGGGACTATAACACTGAAGCTTTCTTT	CASSLGGDYNTEAFF
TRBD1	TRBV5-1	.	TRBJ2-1	TGCGCCAGCAGCTTGGGGGGGACAGGGGATGAGCAGTTCTTC	CASSLGGTGDEQFF
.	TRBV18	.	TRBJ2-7	TGTGCCAGCTCACCACCGGGAGAGAAGAGGAGTACGGGCGAGCAGTACTTC	CASSPPGEKRSTGEQYF
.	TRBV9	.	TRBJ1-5	TGTGCCAGCAGCAATGGACCGACGGAGGATCAGCCCCAGCATTTT	CASSNGPTEDQPQHF
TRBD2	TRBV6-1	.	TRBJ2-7	TGTGCCGTACCGGGACTAGCCTTTTACGAGCAGTACTTC	CAVPGLAFYEQYF
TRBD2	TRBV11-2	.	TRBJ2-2	TGTGCCAGCAGCCCCCGGCGCGGGAGGGCCCCCGGGGAGCTGTTTTTT	CASSPRRGRAPGELFF
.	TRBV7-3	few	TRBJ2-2	TGTGCCAGCAGCTTAACAGGGGCCCCGACCGGGGAGCTGTTTTTT	CASSLTGAPTGELFF
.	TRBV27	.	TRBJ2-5	TGTGCCAGCAGTTTCGGTGGGGCCCAAGAGACCCAGTACTTC	CASSFGGAQETQYF
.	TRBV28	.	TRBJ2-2	TGTGCCAGCCGGGCAGGGAGGTACACCGGGGAGCTGTTTTTT	CASRAGRYTGELFF
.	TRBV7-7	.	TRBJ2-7	TGTGCTAGCAGCTCCCAGGGATCCTACGAGCAGTACTTC	CASSSQGSYEQYF
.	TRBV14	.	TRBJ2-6	TGTGCCAGCAGCCAAGAATGGAGCTCTGGGGCCAACGTCCTGACTTTC	CASSQEWSSGANVLTF
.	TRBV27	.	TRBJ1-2	TGTGCCAGCAGTTCGGACAGCGTTTTAGGCTACACCTTC	CASSSDSVLGYTF
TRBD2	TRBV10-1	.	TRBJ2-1	TGCGCCAGCAGTGAGGCTAGCGGAAGCTCCTACAATGAGCAGTTCTTC	CASSEASGSSYNEQFF
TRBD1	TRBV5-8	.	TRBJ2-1	TGTGCCAGCAGCGAGGGACAGTACCCCTACAATGAGCAGTTCTTC	CASSEGQYPYNEQFF
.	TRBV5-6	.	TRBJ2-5	TGTGCCAGCAGTGCAGGGGTTTTCGAGACCCAGTACTTC	CASSAGVFETQYF
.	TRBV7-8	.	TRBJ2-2	TGTGCCAGCAGCTTCTCTAACACCGGGGAGCTGTTTTTT	CASSFSNTGELFF
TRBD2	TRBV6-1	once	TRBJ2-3	TGTGCCAGCAGTGTTGGCGGGAGCAGAGATACGCAGTATTTT	CASSVGGSRDTQYF
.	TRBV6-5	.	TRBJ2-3	TGTGCCAGCAGTTACTTAGGACAACCCACAGATACGCAGTATTTT	CASSYLGQPTDTQYF
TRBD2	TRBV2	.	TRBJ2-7	TGTGCCAGCAGCCCTAGGTGGGGGGGCGAGCAGTACTTC	CASSPRWGGEQYF
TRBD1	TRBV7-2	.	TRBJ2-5	TGTGCCAGCAGCCAGACAGGGATTCATCAAGAGACCCAGTACTTC	CASSQTGIHQETQYF
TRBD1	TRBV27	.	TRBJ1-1	TGTGCCAGCAGTTCACGGACAGGGGCTCTGAACACTGAAGCTTTCTTT	CASSSRTGALNTEAFF
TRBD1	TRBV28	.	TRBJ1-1	TGTGCCAGCAGGCGAGGGACAGCCTGGAACACTGAAGCTTTCTTT	CASRRGTAWNTEAFF
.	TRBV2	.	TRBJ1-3	TGTGCCAGCAGGCGAGGGCCGGCGGCGGACACCATATATTTT	CASRRGPAADTIYF
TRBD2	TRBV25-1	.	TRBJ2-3	TGTGCCAGCAGTGAATCCAGCGGGAGGGTGGCAGATACGCAGTATTTT	CASSESSGRVADTQYF
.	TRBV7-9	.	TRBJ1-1	TGTGCCAGCAGCACCCCAGGGTCCCTGGACACTGAAGCTTTCTTT	CASSTPGSLDTEAFF
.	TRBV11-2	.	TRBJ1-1	TGTGCCAGCAGCTTAGAGGGGGGGGCTTTCTTT	CASSLEGGAFF
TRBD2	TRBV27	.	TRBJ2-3	TGTGCCAGCAGTCCCGGACTAGCGGGCTTTAGCACAGATACGCAGTATTTT	CASSPGLAGFSTDTQYF
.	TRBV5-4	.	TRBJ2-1	TGTGCCAGCAGCCTAACACCAGGCTCGTCCTACAATGAGCAGTTCTTC	CASSLTPGSSYNEQFF
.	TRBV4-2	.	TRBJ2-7	TGTGCCAGCAGCCGCGGACAGCCGGCGGGTGAGCAGTACTTC	CASSRGQPAGEQYF
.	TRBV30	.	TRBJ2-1	TGTGCCTGGAGTGTAGCAGGCCTTAGGCAGTTCTTC	CAWSVAGLRQFF
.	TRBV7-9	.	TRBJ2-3	TGTGCCAGCAGCTTGGGCCACGTAGAGGATACGCAGTATTTT	CASSLGHVEDTQYF
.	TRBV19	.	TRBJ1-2	TGTGCCAGTAGTCCCCTGGCCGGGGGAGGAAACTATGGCTACACCTTC	CASSPLAGGGNYGYTF
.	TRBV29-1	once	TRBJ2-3	TGCAGCGTTGGAGGCAGGGTCACAGATACGCAGTATTTT	CSVGGRVTDTQYF
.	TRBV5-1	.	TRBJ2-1	TGCGCCAGCAGCCCTAATCGCGAAGACAGTGAGCAGTTCTTC	CASSPNREDSEQFF
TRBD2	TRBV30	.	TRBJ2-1	TGTGCCTGGAGTTCATTGACTAGCGGGAATGAGCAGTTCTTC	CAWSSLTSGNEQFF
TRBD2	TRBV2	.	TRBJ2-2	TGTGCCAGCCGACTAGCGGGATGGAACACCGGGGAGCTGTTTTTT	CASRLAGWNTGELFF
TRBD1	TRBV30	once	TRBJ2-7	TGTGCCTGGAGTCTAGGGACAGGCCACGAGCAGTACTTC	CAWSLGTGHEQYF